This T cell receptor beta chain is from a study of T cell responses to AZD1222 COVID-19 vaccine. In its sample, this clone was seen once. Its antigen is as yet unknown. V shed 0 bases and J shed 1 base, with 27 bases lying between them. The CDR3 is 21 amino acids. Germline V gene data show CDR1 as LGHNA and CDR2 as YSLEER. Some clones are missing from TCRdb's copy, which holds only in-frame ones; the method was immunoSEQ multiplex PCR. The repertoire holds approximately 140,000 clones, with about 91% as singletons. General study results and limits: Spike-spanning, vaccine-associated CD4 TCRs were dominant at 160-218 and 743-854. Among AZD1222 vaccinees, only five or six were seropositive at baseline.

The TCR originated in an adult in good health. This rearrangement joins TRBV4-3 to TRBJ1-1; D unresolved. The sample consisted of peripheral blood, taken on day 0 of AZD1222 vaccination. The CDR3: CASSQDIPTSGTSEKNTEAFF. The CDR3 DNA reads TGCGCCAGCAGCCAAGACATACCTACGTCCGGCACTAGTGAAAAGAACACTGAAGCTTTCTTT.